This TCR beta chain is drawn from a study of blood T cell repertoires in COVID-19. At the level of the study: Samples of COVID-19 (acute and convalescent) were obtained from the United States, Italy and Spain.

This table comes from immunoSEQ multiplex PCR, and its TCRdb copy is limited to in-frame clones, with some not included. Seen here are hundreds of thousands of clones, about 88% observed once, and the top ten hold 3%. In Cohort 3, a recovered donor had either two negative PCRs, clearance, or symptom resolution. Looked up from germline, CDR1 is WNHNN and CDR2 is SYGVQD (reference sequence). The CDR3 covers 16 residues. Trimming shortened V by 6 bases and J by 0 bases, and 15 bases separated the two germline ends. The rearrangement links TRBV10-1 to TRBJ1-5; D may be TRBD1 (6 bases). This receptor was obtained from a woman aged 30 to 39 who had recovered from COVID-19. Sequenced: PBMCs or T cells enriched from blood (not recorded which). The CDR3 is CASRRHRVNSNQPQHF. The DNA for the CDR3 is TGCGCCAGCAGAAGACACAGGGTTAATAGCAATCAGCCCCAGCATTTT.